This T cell receptor beta chain was profiled in a study of blood T cell repertoires in COVID-19. Some clones are missing from TCRdb's copy, which holds only in-frame ones; the method was immunoSEQ multiplex PCR. Here the sample spans about 86,000 clones, around four fifths being singletons. Germline values: CDR1 MNHEY, CDR2 SMNVEV (reference sequence). The CDR3 sequence is 13 residues long. Between the trimmed V and J ends, which lost 1 base and 3 bases, there was a span of 4 bases. The receptor was isolated from a man between 65 and 85 years old with acute or convalescent COVID-19. The sequencing sample was made of peripheral blood. V usage is TRBV27 and J usage is TRBJ1-5; no definite D call. The CDR3 sequence: CASSLYTNQPQHF. The CDR3 region has the DNA TGTGCCAGCAGTTTATACACCAATCAGCCCCAGCATTTT.